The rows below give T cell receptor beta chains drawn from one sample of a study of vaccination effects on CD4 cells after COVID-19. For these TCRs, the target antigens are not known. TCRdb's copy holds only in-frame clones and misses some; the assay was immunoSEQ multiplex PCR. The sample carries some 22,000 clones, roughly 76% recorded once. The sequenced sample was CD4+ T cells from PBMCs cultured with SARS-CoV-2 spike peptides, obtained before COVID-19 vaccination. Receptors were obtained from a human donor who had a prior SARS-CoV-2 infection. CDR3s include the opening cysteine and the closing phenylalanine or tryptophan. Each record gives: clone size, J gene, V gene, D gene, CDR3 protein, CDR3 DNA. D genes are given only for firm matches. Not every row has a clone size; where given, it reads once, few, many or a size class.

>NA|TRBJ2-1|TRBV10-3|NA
CAISHTGEQFF
TGTGCCATCAGTCACACAGGAGAGCAGTTCTTC
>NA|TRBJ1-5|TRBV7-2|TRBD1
CASSLGQTGSNQPQHF
TGTGCCAGCAGCTTAGGACAGACAGGGAGCAATCAGCCCCAGCATTTT
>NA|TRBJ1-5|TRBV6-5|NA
CASSGQIWGNQPQHF
TGTGCCAGCAGCGGACAGATCTGGGGCAATCAGCCCCAGCATTTT
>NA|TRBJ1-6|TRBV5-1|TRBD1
CASSLEGNRGQYNSPLHF
TGCGCCAGCAGCTTGGAGGGAAACAGGGGGCAATATAATTCACCCCTCCACTTT
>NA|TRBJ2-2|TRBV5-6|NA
CASSSYPSNTGELFF
TGTGCCAGCAGCTCCTACCCGTCGAACACCGGGGAGCTGTTTTTT
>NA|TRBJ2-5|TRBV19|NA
CASRGDQETQYF
TGTGCCAGTAGAGGGGACCAAGAGACCCAGTACTTC
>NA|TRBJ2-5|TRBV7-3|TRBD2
CASSPSGGGGRETQYF
TGTGCCAGCAGCCCCAGCGGGGGGGGTGGGCGAGAGACCCAGTACTTC
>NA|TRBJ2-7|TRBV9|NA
CASPFWQGCYEQYF
TGTGCCAGCCCGTTTTGGCAGGGGTGCTACGAGCAGTACTTC
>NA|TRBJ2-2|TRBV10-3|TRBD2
CAISESLLSGRYGGELFF
TGTGCCATCAGTGAGTCCCTCCTTAGCGGGAGATACGGCGGGGAGCTGTTTTTT
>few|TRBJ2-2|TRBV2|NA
CASRNRVDGELFF
TGTGCCAGCAGAAACAGGGTCGACGGGGAGCTGTTTTTT
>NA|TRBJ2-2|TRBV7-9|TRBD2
CASLGGVTGELFF
TGTGCCTCTCTCGGGGGGGTCACCGGGGAGCTGTTTTTT
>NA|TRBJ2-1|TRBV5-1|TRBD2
CASVGLAGVNEQFF
TGCGCCAGTGTGGGACTAGCGGGAGTTAATGAGCAGTTCTTC
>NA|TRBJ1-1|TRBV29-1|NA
CSVVSWGTEAFF
TGCAGCGTTGTAAGCTGGGGGACTGAAGCTTTCTTT
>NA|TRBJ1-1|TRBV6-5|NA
CASSYSGGTEAFF
TGTGCCAGCAGTTACTCGGGGGGCACTGAAGCTTTCTTT
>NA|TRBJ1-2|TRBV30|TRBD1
CAWSLQGAPAYGYTF
TGTGCCTGGAGTCTACAGGGGGCTCCAGCCTATGGCTACACCTTC
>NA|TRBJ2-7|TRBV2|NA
CASSALGRPPYEQYF
TGTGCCAGCAGTGCCCTGGGGCGGCCTCCCTACGAGCAGTACTTC
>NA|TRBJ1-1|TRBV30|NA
CAWQPNTEAFF
TGTGCCTGGCAGCCGAACACTGAAGCTTTCTTT
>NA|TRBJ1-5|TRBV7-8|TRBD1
CASSFGTGNQPQHF
TGTGCCAGCAGCTTCGGGACAGGGAATCAGCCCCAGCATTTT
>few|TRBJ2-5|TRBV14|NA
CASSLYETQYF
TGTGCCAGCAGCCTCTATGAGACCCAGTACTTC
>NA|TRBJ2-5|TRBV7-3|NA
CASSLPGQTQYF
TGTGCCAGCAGCTTACCCGGGCAGACCCAGTACTTC